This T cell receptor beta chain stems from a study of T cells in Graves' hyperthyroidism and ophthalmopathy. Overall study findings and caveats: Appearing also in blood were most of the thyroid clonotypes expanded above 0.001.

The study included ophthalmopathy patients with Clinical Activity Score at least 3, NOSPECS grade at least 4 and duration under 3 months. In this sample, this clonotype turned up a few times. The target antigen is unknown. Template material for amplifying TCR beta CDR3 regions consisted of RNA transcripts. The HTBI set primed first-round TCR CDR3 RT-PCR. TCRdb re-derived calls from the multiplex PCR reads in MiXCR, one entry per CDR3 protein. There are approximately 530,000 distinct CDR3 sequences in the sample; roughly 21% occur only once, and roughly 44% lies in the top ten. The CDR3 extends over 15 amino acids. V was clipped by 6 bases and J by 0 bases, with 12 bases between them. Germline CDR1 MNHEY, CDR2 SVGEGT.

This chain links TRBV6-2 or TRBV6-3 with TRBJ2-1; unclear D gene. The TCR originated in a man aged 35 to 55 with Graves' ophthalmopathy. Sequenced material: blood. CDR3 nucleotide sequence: TGTGCCAGCAGACGCGGAAGTAGCTCCTACAATGAGCAGTTCTTC. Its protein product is CASRRGSSSYNEQFF.